These T cell receptor beta chains were read from a single sample in a study of T cell repertoires in cytomegalovirus infection. No cognate antigen is known for these TCRs. TCRdb reprocessed the reads via MiXCR and lists one record per CDR3 protein. The data contain about 570,000 distinct CDR3 sequences, under 45% of them singletons. The specimen comprised cultured PBMCs, sampled from culture after CMV antigen stimulation. These receptors all come from a human donor in good health (CMV status not recorded). Some clones in this sample may be carry-over from other donors' samples. The CDR3 runs from the conserved cysteine through the conserved F or W. D genes are given only for firm matches.

CDR3aa	v_gene	j_gene	d_gene
CASRPTGENTIYF	TRBV7-2	TRBJ1-3	TRBD1
CASSDGWRRSAFF	TRBV6-6	TRBJ1-1	.
CASSRPGLAGSWDTQYF	TRBV18	TRBJ2-3	TRBD2
CASSSVERGTDTQYF	TRBV12-3/TRBV12-4	TRBJ2-3	.
CASTAGLKGADTQYF	TRBV6-6	TRBJ2-3	.
CASSIAPPTGTETQYF	TRBV19	TRBJ2-5	TRBD1
CASSPAGALSYNEQFF	TRBV6-2/TRBV6-3	TRBJ2-1	.
CASSPPGRAGNEQYF	TRBV12-3/TRBV12-4	TRBJ2-7	.
CASSTGQGFGEKLFF	TRBV7-8	TRBJ1-4	.
CATLSPGGSGELFF	TRBV6-8	TRBJ2-2	TRBD2
CASSLVATVFTGELFF	TRBV7-2	TRBJ2-2	.
CASSYKHGELFF	TRBV6-2/TRBV6-3	TRBJ2-2	.
CASSLVAGGFGYTF	TRBV5-6	TRBJ1-2	TRBD1
CASSFRSSGNTIYF	TRBV5-6	TRBJ1-3	.
CASSSPYGAGAFF	TRBV28	TRBJ1-1	.
CASSGFRGDYGYTF	TRBV3-1	TRBJ1-2	.
CASSPPGLRDRTDTQYF	TRBV18	TRBJ2-3	.
CASSSTSGRPTEQFF	TRBV6-6	TRBJ2-1	TRBD2
CASSLETDGYTF	TRBV11-2	TRBJ1-2	.
CASSSRGSPYEQYF	TRBV7-2	TRBJ2-7	.
CASSLSGGSGRGNEQFF	TRBV7-8	TRBJ2-1	TRBD2
CASSLDAHTEAFF	TRBV11-3	TRBJ1-1	.
CASSLLGNMNTEAFF	TRBV5-1	TRBJ1-1	.
CASRPQLKRSSYEQYF	TRBV28	TRBJ2-7	.
CASSFKGGSGDTQYF	TRBV7-2	TRBJ2-3	.
CASSMRSIDTQYF	TRBV19	TRBJ2-3	.
CASSDTGQGDTQYF	TRBV5-5	TRBJ2-3	.
CASRLGGEQYF	TRBV12-3/TRBV12-4	TRBJ2-7	.
CASSPTGAEAFF	TRBV2	TRBJ1-1	.
CASSLGPGLQYF	TRBV7-2	TRBJ2-4	.
CASSRGGGTTYEQYF	TRBV27	TRBJ2-7	.
CASSLKRRTDYTDTQYF	TRBV7-2	TRBJ2-3	.
CASSDYSTNEKLFF	TRBV7-2	TRBJ1-4	.
CASSYGGGGANEQFF	TRBV6-2/TRBV6-3	TRBJ2-1	TRBD2
CASSYPRGRSGSIFLDTQYF	TRBV6-2/TRBV6-3	TRBJ2-3	TRBD2
CASSSPSRGRGNTIYF	TRBV7-8	TRBJ1-3	.
CASSLTGSSGNTIYF	TRBV12-3/TRBV12-4	TRBJ1-3	.
CASSLGDRVAFF	TRBV7-8	TRBJ1-1	TRBD1
CASSPHQGAMDTQYF	TRBV7-8	TRBJ2-3	TRBD1
CASSLASTGLSGEQYF	TRBV7-2	TRBJ2-7	.
CASSQGRGTSDTQYF	TRBV3-1	TRBJ2-3	TRBD2
CASSLRSGEDTQYF	TRBV5-1	TRBJ2-3	.
CASSSRGEETQYF	TRBV7-2	TRBJ2-5	.
CASSLVIGTIGETQYF	TRBV7-8	TRBJ2-5	.
CASSLPLAGTDTQYF	TRBV11-2	TRBJ2-3	TRBD2
CSARSTSGSSYNEQFF	TRBV29-1	TRBJ2-1	TRBD2
CASRTVGHEQFF	TRBV7-2	TRBJ2-1	.
CASSSSQGRPGYGYTF	TRBV6-6	TRBJ1-2	.
CASNDRDSGANVLTF	TRBV28	TRBJ2-6	.
CAISPTPGGPNEAFF	TRBV10-3	TRBJ1-1	TRBD1
CASSDQEGYTEAFF	TRBV6-1	TRBJ1-1	.
CASSLTGVNTGELFF	TRBV7-9	TRBJ2-2	.
CASSLEHWNSGNTIYF	TRBV7-6	TRBJ1-3	.
CSASPSGGEQFF	TRBV20-1	TRBJ2-1	.
CAWNLGARTGELFF	TRBV30	TRBJ2-2	.
CASSQYSGHPRMGSGNTIYF	TRBV4-1	TRBJ1-3	.
CASSGSGGLIGETQYF	TRBV7-2	TRBJ2-5	TRBD2
CSVVGDTQYF	TRBV29-1	TRBJ2-3	.
CASSLGPDGETQYF	TRBV7-4	TRBJ2-5	.